This T cell receptor (beta chain) was documented in a study of cytomegalovirus exposure and HLA in healthy donors. The study, taken as a whole, reports: Associated with HLA alleles at 0.05 false discovery rate in a later analysis were some 18,000 TCR beta sequences. In a later analysis, an Asian-associated ancestry cluster reportedly showed fewer N-insertions than the approximately 700-donor mean. Because they were indistinguishable, some V segments, including TRBV6-2 and TRBV6-3, were excluded.

Remarks on this clone: Its specificity is not known.

Every donor was a healthy person donating bone marrow. Germline V lookup: CDR1 SGHRS, CDR2 YFSETQ. This CDR3 has 15 residues. Trimming removed 3 bases from V and 2 bases from J, with 15 bases in between. In the PCR, 60 Vbeta and 13 Jbeta primers were used. Using immunoSEQ multiplex PCR, the repertoire was profiled, and TCRdb retains in-frame clones only, with some absent. The sample holds some 140,000 clones, roughly 80% seen once. The source material was PBMCs. This TCR derives from a woman in her forties or fifties in good health and CMV-seropositive. This chain uses TRBV5-1 with TRBJ2-7; possible D gene TRBD2, 6 bases. The CDR3 nucleotides are TGCGCCAGCAGCTCAACGGGCGGGGCACCCTACGAGCAGTACTTC. Its protein is CASSSTGGAPYEQYF.